Shown below are 30 T cell receptor beta chains from a single sample sequenced in a study of T cell responses to AZD1222 COVID-19 vaccine. The data were produced by immunoSEQ multiplex PCR, yet TCRdb's version contains in-frame clones alone and is incomplete. The table shows 95,000 to 110,000 clones, with 90% to 95% occurring only once. The sequencing here drew on peripheral blood, taken on day 0 of AZD1222 vaccination. The receptors were gathered from an adult in good health.

A note on this clone: Other DNA sequences in the same sample also yield this CDR3. CDR3 sequence reads: CASSYLRTGGSYGYTF. The CDR3 coding sequence is TGTGCCAGCAGTTACTTGCGGACAGGGGGGAGCTATGGCTACACCTTC. The chain has TRBV6-5 and TRBJ1-2; TRBD1 matches at 10 bases. The junction had 6 bases not matched to a gene; V was cut back by 1 base and J by 4 bases. Germline V gene lookup returns CDR1 MNHEY and CDR2 SVGAGI. The CDR3 contains 16 residues.

The chain carries TRBV10-2 and TRBJ1-4; D is ambiguous. The CDR3 totals 15 residues. Germline V CDR1 and CDR2: WSHSY, SAAADI. V gave up 3 bases and J gave up 5 bases, with 13 bases separating them. DNA of the CDR3: TGCGCCAGCAGTGACCTCCCGAGAGGCAATGAAAAACTGTTTTTT. Its protein product is CASSDLPRGNEKLFF.

The V gene is TRBV10-3, the J gene TRBJ1-5; TRBD1 aligns across 8 bases. The trim removed 5 bases at V and 2 bases at J, leaving 20 bases unmatched. Germline lookup yields CDR1 ENHRY and CDR2 SYGVKD. This CDR3 region has 20 residues. CDR3 coding DNA: TGTGCCATCAGTCCTACGCCCCAAACGGGACAGGCCTTGGGCAATCAGCCCCAGCATTTT. It is translated as CAISPTPQTGQALGNQPQHF.

The rearrangement links TRBV3-1 (or the pseudogene TRBV3-2) to TRBJ2-3; D remains ambiguous. Per the germline V gene, CDR1 is LGHDT and CDR2 is YNNKEL (reference sequence). Trimming removed 4 bases from V and 4 bases from J, with 15 bases in between. The CDR3 consists of 15 residues. DNA of the CDR3: TGTGCCAGCAGCCTCAGAGGCACGCCCCCAGATACGCAGTATTTT. It is translated as CASSLRGTPPDTQYF.

The chain couples TRBV9 to TRBJ2-5; D uncertain. Germline V gene lookup returns CDR1 SGDLS and CDR2 YYNGEE. V lost 3 bases to trimming and J lost 5 bases, with 14 bases between them. This CDR3 region has 14 residues. In nucleotides, the CDR3 is TGTGCCAGCAGCGCGGACGGTCTAATTGAGACCCAGTACTTC. Residues: CASSADGLIETQYF.

J is TRBJ1-5 and V is TRBV30, with D perhaps matching TRBD1 (5 bases). Germline V gene lookup returns CDR1 GTSNPN and CDR2 SVGIG (reference sequence). V was cut by 3 bases and J by 4 bases, with 16 bases left in between. CDR3 length equals 15 residues. The CDR3: CAWRNSGTANQPQHF. CDR3 DNA: TGTGCCTGGAGAAACTCCGGGACGGCTAATCAGCCCCAGCATTTT. The full variable domain, with the rest looked up from reference TRBV30 and TRBJ1-5, is SQTIHQWPATLVQPVGSPLSLECTVEGTSNPNLYWYRQAAGRGLQLLFYSVGIGQISSEVPQNLSASRPQDRQFILSSKKLLLSDSGFYLCAWRNSGTANQPQHFGDGTRLSIL.

The V and J genes are TRBV7-2 and TRBJ2-7, with D tentatively TRBD1 (5 bases). The V and J ends lost 6 bases and 2 bases respectively, with 11 bases between them. The CDR3 loop spans 13 amino acids. CDR1 and CDR2 from the germline V gene are SGHTA and FQGNSA. The CDR3 loop reads CASSPREAYEQYF. DNA of the CDR3: TGTGCCAGCAGTCCCAGGGAAGCCTACGAGCAGTACTTC.

V usage is TRBV5-1 and J usage is TRBJ2-3; 13 bases line up with TRBD2. V was clipped by 4 bases and J by 4 bases; unmatched bases: 6. Germline CDR1 and CDR2: SGHRS and YFSETQ. This CDR3 contains 16 residues. The CDR3 nucleotides read TGCGCCAGCAGCATACGGACTAGCGGGAGCTCAGATACGCAGTATTTT. Translated, it gives CASSIRTSGSSDTQYF.

The rearrangement uses TRBV11-1 and TRBJ2-1; D is undetermined. Trimming cost V 11 bases and J 8 bases, with 13 bases left between them. The CDR3 loop spans 11 amino acids. Germline CDR1 is SGHAT and CDR2 is FQDESV (reference sequence). The CDR3 sequence is CAVGGLHEQFF. DNA of the CDR3: TGTGCCGTCGGTGGTTTACATGAGCAGTTCTTC.

This clone has a single count. The rearrangement joins TRBV25-1 to TRBJ2-1; D is uncertain. The germline V and J ends were trimmed by 4 bases and 10 bases, with 8 bases remaining between them. The germline V gene encodes CDR1 MGHDK and CDR2 SYGVNS. This CDR3 is built from 11 residues. DNA of the CDR3: TGTGCCAGCAGTGGTACGGTGGAGCAGTTCTTC. It yields the protein CASSGTVEQFF.

This chain uses TRBV6-5 with TRBJ2-1, with D possibly matching TRBD1 (6 bases). Germline CDR1 MNHEY, CDR2 SVGAGI. The CDR3 is 16 amino acids. Trimming left V 4 bases short and J 0 bases short, with 13 bases between. CDR3 in DNA: TGTGCCAGCAGTTCCGACAGGACCAACTCCTACAATGAGCAGTTCTTC. Amino acids: CASSSDRTNSYNEQFF.

The CDR3 bases are TGTGCCAGCAGTTTATCTACAGGGCTGGGCTACACCTTC. Its protein is CASSLSTGLGYTF. The V gene is TRBV27, the J gene TRBJ1-2, with a weak D call TRBD1 (6 bases). There are 13 residues in the CDR3. The V end was cut by 0 bases, the J end by 8 bases, with 10 bases between. The germline V gene has CDR1 MNHEY and CDR2 SMNVEV (reference sequence).

J is TRBJ1-2 and V is TRBV28; D ambiguous. The CDR3 is 15 residues long. Germline lookup yields CDR1 MDHEN and CDR2 SYDVKM. With 4 bases removed from V and 3 bases from J, the gap between germline ends came to 15 bases. CDR3 coding DNA: TGTGCCAGCAGTTCCCCGAGGTTTGATTACTATGGCTACACCTTC. Residues: CASSSPRFDYYGYTF.

The gene calls are TRBV5-4 and TRBJ2-1, with 9 bases fitting TRBD2. Looked up from germline, CDR1 is SGHNT and CDR2 is YYREEE (reference sequence). V trimming: 3 bases; J trimming: 0 bases; junction bases outside the gene matches: 10. The CDR3 totals 18 residues. CDR3 DNA: TGTGCCAGCAGCTCCTCGGGACTAGCCTTCTCCTCCTACAATGAGCAGTTCTTC. This translates into CASSSSGLAFSSYNEQFF.

This clone was seen a single time. The CDR3 DNA sequence: TGTGCCAGCAGCGTCGCCCCCTACGAGCAGTACTTC. It specifies CASSVAPYEQYF. This sequence joins TRBV6-5 and TRBJ2-7, with unresolved D. The germline V gene encodes CDR1 MNHEY and CDR2 SVGAGI. V lost 6 bases, J lost 2 bases, and 8 bases lay in between. This CDR3 is built from 12 residues.

This chain uses TRBV6-5 with TRBJ2-2; a possible D gene is TRBD1 (5 bases). Trimming removed 6 bases from V and 8 bases from J, with 16 bases in between. Per germline, CDR1 MNHEY and CDR2 SVGAGI. The length of the CDR3 is 14 residues. The CDR3, as DNA: TGTGCCAGCAGACTGGGGCCGTTTACTGGGGAGCTGTTTTTT. Protein sequence: CASRLGPFTGELFF.

There are a few counts of this clone. The chain couples TRBV6-5 to TRBJ1-3, with TRBD1 matching over 7 bases. Trimming at V came to 6 bases and at J to 0 bases, leaving 5 bases not matched to a gene. CDR3 length equals 15 residues. Germline CDR1 reads MNHEY; CDR2 reads SVGAGI. The CDR3 sequence: CASSGDRSSGNTIYF. The CDR3 DNA reads as TGTGCCAGCAGCGGGGACAGAAGCTCTGGAAACACCATATATTTT.

This chain connects TRBV4-1 to TRBJ1-4; 10 bases map to TRBD1. The CDR3 is 16 residues long. Germline CDR1 MGHRA, CDR2 YSYEKL. V was pared by 4 bases and J by 0 bases, with 2 bases of the junction left unmatched. DNA for the CDR3: TGCGCCAGCAGCCGGGGACAGGGGCCAACTAATGAAAAACTGTTTTTT. It is translated as CASSRGQGPTNEKLFF.

This clone came up once. J is TRBJ2-4 and V is TRBV29-1; possibly TRBD1 for D (6 bases). This CDR3 comprises 14 residues. The germline CDR1 and CDR2 sequences are SQVTM and ANQGSEA. The V gene lost 7 bases and the J gene lost 4 bases, with 17 bases spanning the gap. CDR3 protein: CSANPGQTKNIQYF. For the CDR3, the DNA is TGCAGCGCGAATCCTGGACAGACTAAAAACATTCAGTACTTC.

This clone was observed a handful of times. This rearrangement joins TRBV4-1 to TRBJ2-3; D remains ambiguous. The CDR3 sequence is 16 residues long. The ends were cut back, 0 bases at V and 6 bases at J, with 16 bases in the middle. Germline CDR1 and CDR2: MGHRA and YSYEKL. CDR3 protein: CASSQEGLGVVDTQYF. The CDR3 coding sequence is TGCGCCAGCAGCCAAGAAGGCCTGGGCGTCGTGGATACGCAGTATTTT.

The chain combines TRBV27 with TRBJ1-5, with unresolved D. The CDR3 contains 15 residues. Germline CDR1 MNHEY, CDR2 SMNVEV (reference sequence). V lost 5 bases to trimming and J lost 0 bases, with 11 bases between them. CDR3 nucleotides: TGTGCCAGCAGTCAGGCAGCCCTTAGCAATCAGCCCCAGCATTTT. Its translation: CASSQAALSNQPQHF.

This clone has only one observation. V and J are TRBV6-5 and TRBJ1-1; no clear D. V lost 0 bases to trimming and J lost 3 bases, with 8 bases between them. There are 14 residues in the CDR3. Germline V gene sequence: CDR1 MNHEY, CDR2 SVGAGI. The CDR3 DNA is TGTGCCAGCAGTTACTCGATCGCGGACACTGAAGCTTTCTTT. This gives the protein CASSYSIADTEAFF.

Only one count was recorded for this clone. The chain uses TRBV28 and TRBJ2-7; D is undetermined. From germline, CDR1 is MDHEN and CDR2 SYDVKM. The germline V and J ends were trimmed by 5 bases and 2 bases, with 16 bases remaining between them. This CDR3 is 15 amino acids long. The CDR3 DNA reads TGTGCCAGCAGTCCCGGGTACAACCTGACCTACGAGCAGTACTTC. The encoded protein is CASSPGYNLTYEQYF. The full variable domain, rest sourced from reference TRBV28 and TRBJ2-7, is DVKVTQSSRYLVKRTGEKVFLECVQDMDHENMFWYRQDPGLGLRLIYFSYDVKMKEKGDIPEGYSVSREKKERFSLILESASTNQTSMYLCASSPGYNLTYEQYFGPGTRLTVT.

The chain couples TRBV3-1 (or the pseudogene TRBV3-2) to TRBJ2-3; D remains unclear. This CDR3 region has 12 residues. The V gene's germline CDR1 is LGHDT and CDR2 YNNKEL (reference sequence). V gave up 3 bases and J gave up 5 bases, with 6 bases separating them. The CDR3 here is CASSQYRDTQYF. For the CDR3, the DNA is TGTGCCAGCAGCCAGTACCGAGATACGCAGTATTTT.

This chain links TRBV27 with TRBJ1-1; no definite D call. Germline assignment: CDR1 MNHEY and CDR2 SMNVEV (reference sequence). V was shortened by 2 bases and J by 0 bases, with 4 bases between the two germline ends. The CDR3 loop spans 13 amino acids. The CDR3 region is CASSLALNTEAFF. The CDR3 DNA is TGTGCCAGCAGTTTAGCCTTGAACACTGAAGCTTTCTTT.

This chain connects TRBV28 to TRBJ2-1, with 9 nucleotides matching TRBD2. CDR1 is MDHEN and CDR2 is SYDVKM in the germline V gene. The CDR3 spans 15 residues. Germline trimming cut 3 bases from V and 8 bases from J; bases unmatched to any gene: 8. For the CDR3, the DNA is TGTGCCAGCAGTTTCTGGGCGGGAGGGCGCCATGAGCAGTTCTTC. Protein product: CASSFWAGGRHEQFF.

This rearrangement joins TRBV7-2 to TRBJ2-2; D perhaps matches TRBD2 (6 bases). The V and J ends lost 0 bases and 0 bases respectively, with 8 bases between them. Germline V gene sequence: CDR1 SGHTA, CDR2 FQGNSA. The CDR3 loop spans 16 amino acids. CDR3 loop: CASSLAGGANTGELFF. The CDR3 DNA reads TGTGCCAGCAGCTTAGCGGGAGGCGCGAACACCGGGGAGCTGTTTTTT.

The rearrangement joins TRBV15 to TRBJ1-1; D is possibly TRBD1 (5 bases). The CDR3 spans 16 residues. Trimming pared 0 bases from V and 1 base from J, leaving 12 bases between. The germline CDR1 and CDR2 sequences are LNHNV and YYDKDF (reference sequence). CDR3 region: CATSRDVRGWNTEAFF. CDR3 nucleotide sequence: TGTGCCACCAGCAGAGACGTTAGGGGCTGGAACACTGAAGCTTTCTTT.

V usage is TRBV14 and J usage is TRBJ2-1, with 7 bases aligning to TRBD2. This CDR3 region has 15 residues. Germline CDR1 is SGHDN and CDR2 is FVKESK. The junction had 8 bases not matched to a gene; V was cut back by 4 bases and J by 5 bases. The CDR3 DNA reads as TGTGCCAGCAGCCTCCTCGGGACTACCCACAATGAGCAGTTCTTC. As protein: CASSLLGTTHNEQFF.

CDR3 sequence reads: CASSSLSNQPQHF. CDR3 nucleotide sequence: TGTGCCAGTTCGTCCCTTAGCAATCAGCCCCAGCATTTT. The chain employs TRBV6-5 and TRBJ1-5; D is unresolved. V was shortened by 9 bases and J by 0 bases, with 9 bases between the two germline ends. In germline, CDR1 is MNHEY, CDR2 SVGAGI. This CDR3 comprises 13 residues.